A selection of T cell receptor beta chains follows, all from one sample in a study of blood T cell repertoires in COVID-19. TCRdb's table, derived via immunoSEQ multiplex PCR, lists solely in-frame clones and lacks some. The table lists hundreds of thousands of clones, more than 80% of them singletons. Material: peripheral blood. These receptors all come from a young woman with active or convalescent COVID-19. The CDR3 runs from the conserved cysteine through the conserved F or W. Fields, in order: CDR3 DNA, CDR3 protein, clone size, V gene, J gene, D gene. The D gene is left open where the match is weak. Not every row has a clone size; where given, it reads once, few, many or a size class.

CDR3 DNA: TGTGCCAGCAGCACCAGGGACAGGGCAAATGAAAAACTGTTTTTT
CDR3 protein: CASSTRDRANEKLFF
clone size: NA
V gene: TRBV6-5
J gene: TRBJ1-4
D gene: TRBD1

CDR3 DNA: TGCGCCAGCAGCCAAGTGGGGGGGCCGAGCACAGATACGCAGTATTTT
CDR3 protein: CASSQVGGPSTDTQYF
clone size: NA
V gene: TRBV4-1
J gene: TRBJ2-3
D gene: NA

CDR3 DNA: TGTGCCACTGAGGAGACGACAGGGCGTAACTATGGCTACACCTTC
CDR3 protein: CATEETTGRNYGYTF
clone size: NA
V gene: TRBV25-1
J gene: TRBJ1-2
D gene: TRBD1

CDR3 DNA: TGTGCCAGCTCCCCACTAGCGGGGGCATCACTAACCCAGTACTTC
CDR3 protein: CASSPLAGASLTQYF
clone size: NA
V gene: TRBV18
J gene: TRBJ2-5
D gene: TRBD2

CDR3 DNA: TGCGCCAGCAGCGCGGGGGGGGCCCTCCAAGAGACCCAGTACTTC
CDR3 protein: CASSAGGALQETQYF
clone size: NA
V gene: TRBV5-1
J gene: TRBJ2-5
D gene: TRBD2

CDR3 DNA: TGCAGTGCTAGTCAGGGCAGCCCCTACGAGCAGTACTTC
CDR3 protein: CSASQGSPYEQYF
clone size: NA
V gene: TRBV20-1
J gene: TRBJ2-7
D gene: NA

CDR3 DNA: TGTGCCAGCAGCCAAGATCCCTATTTACCGAGCACAGATACGCAGTATTTT
CDR3 protein: CASSQDPYLPSTDTQYF
clone size: NA
V gene: TRBV4-2
J gene: TRBJ2-3
D gene: NA

CDR3 DNA: TGTGCCAGCAGCCCCTACACAGATACGCAGTATTTT
CDR3 protein: CASSPYTDTQYF
clone size: NA
V gene: TRBV7-9
J gene: TRBJ2-3
D gene: NA

CDR3 DNA: TGCGCCAGCAGCCCCACAGACCGTACCGGGGAGCTGTTTTTT
CDR3 protein: CASSPTDRTGELFF
clone size: once
V gene: TRBV5-1
J gene: TRBJ2-2
D gene: NA

CDR3 DNA: TGTGCCAGCAGTTTAGTGCCGGGACTAGCGGGAGTAGGGATACCCGGCAATGAGCAGTTCTTC
CDR3 protein: CASSLVPGLAGVGIPGNEQFF
clone size: NA
V gene: TRBV7-8
J gene: TRBJ2-1
D gene: TRBD2

CDR3 DNA: TGTGCCAGCAGCTTGACAGCGTATGGCTACACCTTC
CDR3 protein: CASSLTAYGYTF
clone size: NA
V gene: TRBV7-8
J gene: TRBJ1-2
D gene: NA

CDR3 DNA: TGTGCCAGCAGCTCCGGGACTAGCGGGAGCTCCTACAATGAGCAGTTCTTC
CDR3 protein: CASSSGTSGSSYNEQFF
clone size: NA
V gene: TRBV7-9
J gene: TRBJ2-1
D gene: TRBD2

CDR3 DNA: TGCAGCGTAAAAGGGCAGGGGATCGGAAACACCTTC
CDR3 protein: CSVKGQGIGNTF
clone size: NA
V gene: TRBV29-1
J gene: TRBJ1-2
D gene: NA